This is a list of T cell receptor beta chains from one sample in a study of T-cell reconstitution after alpha-beta-depleted transplantation in children. TCRdb re-called the PCR reads through MiXCR, storing one row per CDR3 protein. The sample holds 500,000 to 600,000 distinct CDR3 sequences, around 18% seen once. The sequences come from PBMCs from the stem cell graft donor, collected from the stem cell graft. The receptors stem from a human donor who donated a stem cell graft to a child with acute lymphoblastic leukemia. The CDR3 runs from the conserved cysteine through the conserved F or W. Each record gives: D gene, V gene, clone size, J gene, CDR3 DNA, CDR3 protein. A D gene is named only where the DNA matches it firmly. Some rows mark clone size as missing; the rest say once, few, many or name a class of expanded clone.

-,TRBV9,-,TRBJ1-1,TGTGCCAGCAGCGAAGGAGTAACCACTGAAGCTTTCTTT,CASSEGVTTEAFF
-,TRBV12-3/TRBV12-4,-,TRBJ1-1,TGTGCCAGCAGTTACCTCGGGGGGGGAGCTTTCTTT,CASSYLGGGAFF
-,TRBV9,few,TRBJ1-4,TGTGCCAGCAGCGTTGGAGGGTCGGCAACTAATGAAAAACTGTTTTTT,CASSVGGSATNEKLFF
-,TRBV5-1,few,TRBJ1-1,TGCGCCAGCAGCTCCCACGAAGGGATAGGGGTAGGGAGTGGTAGCACTGAAGCTTTCTTT,CASSSHEGIGVGSGSTEAFF
-,TRBV6-5,-,TRBJ2-2,TGTGCCAGCAGTTCCAAGCCGGAGGAGCTGTTTTTT,CASSSKPEELFF
-,TRBV21-1,-,TRBJ2-1,TGTGCCAGCAGCAACCCCAGCAATGAGCAGTTCTTC,CASSNPSNEQFF
-,TRBV6-2/TRBV6-3,few,TRBJ2-1,TGTGCCAGCAGTTACCTGCTGCGCCCTCCGGGCAATGAGCAGTTCTTC,CASSYLLRPPGNEQFF
-,TRBV7-3,-,TRBJ1-6,TGTGCCAGCAGCCTCTCGACTCGTTCACCCCTCCACTTT,CASSLSTRSPLHF
-,TRBV14,-,TRBJ2-1,TGTGCCAGCAGCCAAGAGATCGGGTACTCCTACAATGAGCAGTTCTTC,CASSQEIGYSYNEQFF
-,TRBV5-1,-,TRBJ2-5,TGCGCCAGCAGCGTACAGTATACTCAAGAGACCCAGTACTTC,CASSVQYTQETQYF
-,TRBV10-3,-,TRBJ2-7,TGTGCCATCGGCAGGCCCTCCTACGAGCAGTACTTC,CAIGRPSYEQYF
-,TRBV20-1,-,TRBJ1-2,TGCAGTGCCGCCACCAGGGGACTCGGCTACACCTTC,CSAATRGLGYTF
-,TRBV6-5,few,TRBJ2-3,TGTGCCAGCAGTTACTCGCCATCCAGCGATACGCAGTATTTT,CASSYSPSSDTQYF
-,TRBV12-3/TRBV12-4,few,TRBJ1-1,TGTGCCAGCAGTCCCACCCTAGGGCCGAACACTGAAGCTTTCTTT,CASSPTLGPNTEAFF
-,TRBV19,once,TRBJ2-2,TGTGCCAGTACGGTGAGACAGATTAACACCGGGGAGCTGTTTTTT,CASTVRQINTGELFF
TRBD1,TRBV7-9,few,TRBJ1-2,TGTGCCAGCAGCTTAGGACAGGGGAACAACTATGGCTACACCTTC,CASSLGQGNNYGYTF
TRBD1,TRBV10-3,-,TRBJ2-7,TGTGCCATCAGTGATCGCGGACAGGGTTCAGGGGAGCAGTACTTC,CAISDRGQGSGEQYF
TRBD1,TRBV5-1,-,TRBJ2-2,TGCGCCAGCAGCTTACGACAGGGGCGGTCCGGGGAGCTGTTTTTT,CASSLRQGRSGELFF
-,TRBV6-5,few,TRBJ1-4,TGTGCCAGCAGTTACGGATCAGGGGCAGTTAATGAAAAACTGTTTTTT,CASSYGSGAVNEKLFF
-,TRBV5-8,few,TRBJ2-1,TGTGCCAGCAGCTTGTATGAGCAGTTCTTC,CASSLYEQFF
TRBD2,TRBV20-1,many,TRBJ2-1,TGCAGTGCTAGTGACCTCGGCGGGAGCACCTACAATGAGCAGTTCTTC,CSASDLGGSTYNEQFF
-,TRBV24-1,-,TRBJ2-2,TGTGCCACCAGTGATATTGACCCCACCGGGGAGCTGTTTTTT,CATSDIDPTGELFF
-,TRBV18,-,TRBJ1-1,TGTGCCAGCTCACCCCTACAGGGAGACACTGAAGCTTTCTTT,CASSPLQGDTEAFF
TRBD1,TRBV18,-,TRBJ1-1,TGTGCCAGCTCACTGGGACAGGGGGAGTACCGGAACACTGAAGCTTTCTTT,CASSLGQGEYRNTEAFF
-,TRBV5-1,-,TRBJ2-1,TGCGCCAGCAGCCAAGACCCCCGCAACAATGAGCAGTTCTTC,CASSQDPRNNEQFF
-,TRBV11-2,few,TRBJ2-1,TGTGCCAGCAGCTTAGGTATCGGTCCGTACAATGAGCAGTTCTTC,CASSLGIGPYNEQFF
-,TRBV5-1,few,TRBJ1-2,TGCGCCAGCAGCATAGATGGGAGGACTAACTATGGCTACACCTTC,CASSIDGRTNYGYTF
-,TRBV27,-,TRBJ2-3,TGTGCCAGCAGCCTCCAGGCACATGATACGCAGTATTTT,CASSLQAHDTQYF
TRBD2,TRBV29-1,-,TRBJ2-1,TGCAGCCAACAGCGGACTAGCGGGAGTTTCGCCTACAATGAGCAGTTCTTC,CSQQRTSGSFAYNEQFF
TRBD1,TRBV9,few,TRBJ2-7,TGTGCCAGCAGCCCCCGGGACAGCGTCTACGAGCAGTACTTC,CASSPRDSVYEQYF
-,TRBV12-3/TRBV12-4,many,TRBJ1-4,TGTGCCAGCAGTTTACAACGGCTTAATGAAAAACTGTTTTTT,CASSLQRLNEKLFF
-,TRBV15,few,TRBJ1-5,TGTGCCACCAGTCTGACAGTTACTCAGCCCCAGCATTTT,CATSLTVTQPQHF
-,TRBV27,-,TRBJ1-2,TGTGCCAGCAGCGACCGTGGGGGTGGCTATGGCTACACCTTC,CASSDRGGGYGYTF
TRBD1,TRBV6-6,-,TRBJ2-1,TGTGCCAGCAGTTGGGGGACAGTCAATGAGCAGTTCTTC,CASSWGTVNEQFF
TRBD2,TRBV10-3,-,TRBJ2-3,TGTGCCATCAGTGGCCCGGGAGGTGTAGCGGACCGCACAGATACGCAGTATTTT,CAISGPGGVADRTDTQYF
-,TRBV4-1,few,TRBJ1-4,TGCGCCAGCAGCCACTACGGGCGGGGACTGTTTTTT,CASSHYGRGLFF
-,TRBV27,many,TRBJ2-7,TGTGCCAGCAGTCCCCCGGGTCCGACCTACGAGCAGTACTTC,CASSPPGPTYEQYF
-,TRBV29-1,few,TRBJ1-5,TGCAGCGTTGACTTGGCGGATCAGCCCCAGCATTTT,CSVDLADQPQHF
TRBD2,TRBV6-1,few,TRBJ2-1,TGTGCCAGCAGTGCCAGGACTAGCGGGAGGGCGGATGAGCAGTTCTTC,CASSARTSGRADEQFF
-,TRBV14,many,TRBJ2-1,TGTGCCAGCAGCCAAAGGAATGAGCAGTTCTTC,CASSQRNEQFF
-,TRBV6-1,-,TRBJ1-1,TGTGCCAGCGACCCCACAGGGCTCAACACTGAAGCTTTCTTT,CASDPTGLNTEAFF
-,TRBV21-1,many,TRBJ2-7,TGTGCCAGCAGCAAAAAGTCAGGGGTCTGCTCCTACGAGCAGTACTTC,CASSKKSGVCSYEQYF
-,TRBV29-1,few,TRBJ2-7,TGCAGCGTTTTGGGCTGGCAGGAGACCTACGAGCAGTACTTC,CSVLGWQETYEQYF
-,TRBV20-1,few,TRBJ2-7,TGCAGTGCTAGGGGGGGTAGGGGGAGATCCTACGAGCAGTACTTC,CSARGGRGRSYEQYF
-,TRBV12-3/TRBV12-4,-,TRBJ2-3,TGTGCCAGCAGCAAACGACTAGATAGAGATACGCAGTATTTT,CASSKRLDRDTQYF
-,TRBV29-1,-,TRBJ2-5,TGCAGCGTTGAAGAAATCTGGACTGTTAAAGAGACCCAGTACTTC,CSVEEIWTVKETQYF
TRBD2,TRBV9,once,TRBJ2-2,TGTGCCAGCAGCGTCATCAGCGGGAGGTCGATGGGCACCGGGGAGCTGTTTTTT,CASSVISGRSMGTGELFF
-,TRBV5-1,-,TRBJ2-7,TGCGCCAGCTGGTCCACCGGGACAACCACCTACGAGCAGTACTTC,CASWSTGTTTYEQYF
TRBD1,TRBV5-1,-,TRBJ2-7,TGCGCCAGCAGCTCCGGGACAGAATACGAGCAGTACTTC,CASSSGTEYEQYF
-,TRBV5-1,few,TRBJ2-6,TGCGCCAGCAGCATAGACAACCTACTGCCCCCTGGGGCCAACGTCCTGACTTTC,CASSIDNLLPPGANVLTF
TRBD2,TRBV29-1,-,TRBJ2-7,TGCAGCATAGCGGGGCAGGCCGAGGGGGAGCAGTACTTC,CSIAGQAEGEQYF